What follows describes a single T cell receptor (beta chain). The antigen is unknown. This sample is part of a study of blood T cells in healthy people across ages. General study results and limits: Aged donors had fewer naive CD4+ cells and lower diversity than long-lived donors.

Together with a sample-barcoded 5' primer, a J-beta primer mix was included in a second PCR lasting about 6 to 11 cycles. In TCRdb, the 5' RACE reads were re-called with MiXCR into one record per CDR3 protein. The sample holds approximately 820,000 distinct CDR3 sequences, about 42% seen once. The TCR originated in a man in his sixties in good health. The sequenced sample was blood.

The CDR3 DNA reads as TGTGCCAGCAGTCCAGTAGAGGGCGACCGCACAGATACGCAGTATTTT. Its protein is CASSPVEGDRTDTQYF. This sequence joins TRBV12-3 or TRBV12-4 and TRBJ2-3; weak D call: TRBD2 (5 bases). Trimming removed 5 bases at V and 1 base at J, with 16 bases between. The CDR3 has 16 residues.